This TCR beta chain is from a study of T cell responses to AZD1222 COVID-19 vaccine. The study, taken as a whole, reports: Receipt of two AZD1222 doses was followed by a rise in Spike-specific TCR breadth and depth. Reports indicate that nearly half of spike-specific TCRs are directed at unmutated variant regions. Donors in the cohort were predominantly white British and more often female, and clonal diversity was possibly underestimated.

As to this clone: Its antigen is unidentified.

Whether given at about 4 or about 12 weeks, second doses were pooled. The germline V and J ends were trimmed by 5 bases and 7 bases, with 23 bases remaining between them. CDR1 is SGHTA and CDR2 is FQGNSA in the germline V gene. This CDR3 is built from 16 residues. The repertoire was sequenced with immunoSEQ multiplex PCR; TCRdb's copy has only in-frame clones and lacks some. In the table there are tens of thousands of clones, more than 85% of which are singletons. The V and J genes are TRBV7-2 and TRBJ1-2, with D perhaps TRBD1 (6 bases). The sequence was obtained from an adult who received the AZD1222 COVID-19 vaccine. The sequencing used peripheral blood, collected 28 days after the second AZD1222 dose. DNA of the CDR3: TGTGCCAGCAGCCCCTACGTGACAGGTTCTAAATCTGGCTACACCTTC. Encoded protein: CASSPYVTGSKSGYTF.